This T cell receptor (beta chain) appears in the sequencing data of a study of post-analysis software for immune sequencing data. At the level of the study: The courses of disease that were included comprised relapsing-remitting, secondary progressive and progressive-relapsing multiple sclerosis. Notes on the study in general: Patients showed TRBV5-6, TRBV5-1 and TRBV20-1 among roughly 5 TRBV segments more frequent than in controls. Multiple sclerosis patients showed significantly lower normalized Chao1 diversity than controls did.

Note on this clonotype: Its specificity is not known.

Built from TCR beta cDNA, the libraries had unique molecular identifiers in them. TCRdb re-derived calls from the PCR reads in MiXCR, one entry per CDR3 protein. The profile shows roughly 620,000 distinct CDR3 sequences, 44% of them singletons. CDR3 size: 15 residues. The germline V gene has CDR1 SGHRS and CDR2 YFSETQ. V was trimmed by 0 bases and J by 11 bases, leaving 20 bases between them. Sequencing was carried out using blood. This chain links TRBV5-1 with TRBJ2-5; maybe TRBD1 (6 bases). The TCR was taken from a girl under 18 with multiple sclerosis. The CDR3 loop is CASSLAGQTYYKQYF. Written as DNA, the CDR3 is TGCGCCAGCAGCTTGGCAGGACAGACTTACTACAAGCAGTACTTC.